This T cell receptor (beta chain) was recorded in a study of cytomegalovirus exposure and HLA in healthy donors. The PCR employed 60 Vbeta primers together with 13 Jbeta primers. Clones were read by immunoSEQ multiplex PCR, and TCRdb kept only the in-frame ones, dropping some. Among a few hundred thousand clones listed, 84% were seen once. This CDR3 is built from 15 residues. Trimming left V 2 bases short and J 5 bases short, with 13 bases between. In germline, CDR1 is MNHEY, CDR2 SMNVEV (reference sequence). Material for sequencing was PBMCs. This rearrangement joins TRBV27 to TRBJ1-5, with D tentatively TRBD1 (6 bases). This sequence originates from a woman in her thirties or forties in good health and CMV-seropositive. This chain's CDR3 is CASSLHVPGDQPQHF. CDR3 nucleotide sequence: TGTGCCAGCAGTTTACACGTGCCAGGGGATCAGCCCCAGCATTTT.